This T cell receptor (beta chain) was profiled in a study of T cells expressing NK-cell markers (dated by TCRdb to about 2020). Study-level background: Three sorted T-cell subsets (CD3+CD56+NKG2C+, CD3+CD56+NKG2C- and CD3+CD56-NKG2C+) from fewer than 10 donors had their TCR beta-chain repertoires profiled. All eight donors whose samples were sequenced were randomly selected healthy volunteers, three of them men and five women. Among the eight sequenced donors, only one was HCMV-seronegative, while the other seven were HCMV-seropositive. Illumina HiSeq 2000/2500, MiSeq or NextSeq was used to sequence libraries as 2 x 150 bp reads. Findings and caveats that apply to the study as a whole: Whether the expanded NKG2C-expressing T cell clones were specific for HCMV antigens remained unclear. In a handful of donors, the dominant CD3+CD56+NKG2C+ clonotypes were found to rank among the top 10 CD8+ clonotypes and to make up about 1.0-7.5% of CD8+ T cells. Those dominant clonotypes were again the most abundant among CD3+CD56-NKG2C+ cells in a few donors, at about 28.3-65%.

The CDR3 starts with the cysteine, ends with the phenylalanine, and has 15 residues. No coding sequence is recorded. CDR1 and CDR2 were assigned from the germline V gene (reference sequence) as DFQATT and SNEGSKA. HCMV serostatus was determined by detecting HCMV-specific IgG in serum with a commercial ELISA kit. Peripheral blood mononuclear cells were isolated from blood by Ficoll density gradient centrifugation. As regards this clonotype: Its target antigen remains unknown.

Sequencing instrument: Illumina HiSeq 2000. The TCR beta cDNA libraries were made using 5'RACE template switching, a step that added both a universal primer site and unique molecular identifiers. cDNA synthesis was primed from the TCR beta constant segment and was followed by two successive PCR amplification steps. Per the source publication's procedure: Reads were demultiplexed and grouped by UMI with MIGEC, and clonotypes were assembled and quantified with MiTCR. To exclude erroneous sequences, any TCR cDNA sequence not supported by at least two reads was discarded. The tcR package was used for downstream repertoire analysis, and clonotypes were matched across fractions by CDR3 nucleotide sequence plus V segment. VDJmatch was used to annotate antigen specificity against VDJdb, with one amino acid substitution in CDR3 allowed. TCRdb reprocessed the reads and provides one entry for every CDR3 protein sequence; no DNA is given. TCRdb, not the authors, supplied the V and J calls. The table for this sample lists 150,000 to 160,000 distinct CDR3 sequences. Clones ranked in the top ten supply 37% of the sample.

Sample: blood T cells: a sorted CD56 or NKG2C T cell subset, CD4+ or CD8+ T cells, or bulk PBMC T cells (not recorded which). The clonotype comes from a woman aged 45 to 65 in good health. Donor details come from another sample of the same person, matched by shared clones. This sequence uses TRBV20-1 and TRBJ2-1. Here the CDR3 is given as CSARDTGSGYNEQFF.